The 30 T cell receptor beta chains reported below all come from one sample, sequenced in a study of T cell responses to AZD1222 COVID-19 vaccine. Profiled with immunoSEQ multiplex PCR; TCRdb holds only in-frame clones, not every one. The data hold some 190,000 clones, with approximately 92% observed a single time. Sequencing used peripheral blood, obtained on day 0 of AZD1222 vaccination. These receptors were collected from an adult in good health.

V is TRBV10-3 and J is TRBJ1-4; D remains ambiguous. The CDR3 sequence is 15 residues long. V dropped 8 bases and J dropped 4 bases, with 17 bases sitting between them. Germline lookup yields CDR1 ENHRY and CDR2 SYGVKD. CDR3 protein: CAISQVGEHNEKLFF. CDR3 nucleotide sequence: TGTGCCATCTCCCAGGTTGGAGAGCATAATGAAAAACTGTTTTTT.

In its sample, this clone was seen once. The chain joins TRBV11-2 to TRBJ1-2; D is unclear. V dropped 0 bases and J dropped 4 bases, with 9 bases sitting between them. The CDR3 sequence is 14 residues long. Per germline, CDR1 SGHAT and CDR2 FQNNGV. The CDR3 loop reads CASSLDGSVYGYTF. The CDR3 DNA follows: TGTGCCAGCAGCTTAGATGGGTCCGTCTATGGCTACACCTTC.

V usage is TRBV5-1 and J usage is TRBJ1-2, with D possibly matching TRBD1 (5 bases). Deletions cut 1 base from V and 7 bases from J, with 11 bases between. CDR3 length equals 13 residues. The germline V gene has CDR1 SGHRS and CDR2 YFSETQ. CDR3 residues: CASSLPGSRGYTF. The CDR3 bases are TGCGCCAGCAGCTTGCCAGGGTCCCGTGGCTACACCTTC.

This clone occurred a few times. The chain couples TRBV13 to TRBJ2-7, with TRBD2 as a possible D gene (7 bases). This CDR3 contains 12 residues. Germline values: CDR1 PRHDT, CDR2 FYEKMQ (reference sequence). The ends were cut back, 6 bases at V and 6 bases at J, with 12 bases in the middle. CDR3 residues: CASSEGGVEQYF. The CDR3 region has the DNA TGTGCCAGCAGTGAGGGGGGGGTCGAGCAGTACTTC. Looking up the rest from reference TRBV13 and TRBJ2-7 gives the full variable domain: AAGVIQSPRHLIKEKRETATLKCYPIPRHDTVYWYQQGPGQDPQFLISFYEKMQSDKGSIPDRFSAQQFSDYHSELNMSSLELGDSALYFCASSEGGVEQYFGPGTRLTVT.

V is TRBV7-2 and J is TRBJ2-3; TRBD2 matches 13 bases. The CDR3 covers 16 residues. The junction had 3 bases not matched to a gene; V was cut back by 5 bases and J by 1 base. Germline V gene sequence: CDR1 SGHTA, CDR2 FQGNSA. CDR3 nucleotide sequence: TGTGCCAGCAGCACCGGGACTAGCGGGGGCACAGATACGCAGTATTTT. This gives the protein CASSTGTSGGTDTQYF.

This clone showed up just once. The gene calls are TRBV6-5 and TRBJ2-7; weak D call: TRBD1 (6 bases). Germline CDR1 and CDR2: MNHEY and SVGAGI. V lost 0 bases to trimming and J lost 1 base, with 10 bases between them. The CDR3 contains 15 residues. The CDR3 nucleotides are TGTGCCAGCAGTTACTCCGGACAGTTTTCCTACGAGCAGTACTTC. Protein sequence: CASSYSGQFSYEQYF.

The chain combines TRBV4-2 with TRBJ1-4, with D possibly TRBD1 on 5 matching bases. This CDR3 comprises 15 residues. CDR1 and CDR2 (germline): LGHNA, YNFKEQ. The V end lost 2 bases, the J end lost 0 bases, and 7 bases lay between the germline ends. The CDR3 region is CASSQQGTTNEKLFF. CDR3 coding DNA: TGTGCCAGCAGCCAACAGGGTACAACTAATGAAAAACTGTTTTTT.

V and J are TRBV6-5 and TRBJ1-6; a weak D match, TRBD1 (5 bases). V lost 7 bases, J lost 9 bases, and 19 bases lay in between. The CDR3 covers 15 residues. The germline CDR1 and CDR2 sequences are MNHEY and SVGAGI. The CDR3 reads CASTRGEPNSSPLHF. The CDR3 DNA reads as TGTGCCAGCACCCGAGGGGAACCAAACAGTTCACCCCTCCACTTT.

This chain connects TRBV24-1 to TRBJ2-3; D is undetermined. Per the germline V gene, CDR1 is KGHDR and CDR2 is SFDVKD. The CDR3 covers 13 residues. V gave up 3 bases and J gave up 4 bases, with 7 bases separating them. For the CDR3, the DNA is TGTGCCACCAGTGATGGTCCTTCAGATACGCAGTATTTT. Encoded protein: CATSDGPSDTQYF.

V and J are TRBV10-3 and TRBJ1-6, with 8 bases identical to TRBD1. The trim removed 6 bases at V and 0 bases at J, leaving 7 bases unmatched. The CDR3 sequence is 17 residues long. CDR1 is ENHRY and CDR2 is SYGVKD in the germline V gene. For the CDR3, the DNA is TGTGCCATCAGCTCACGGGACAGGAACTCCTATAATTCACCCCTCCACTTT. It codes for CAISSRDRNSYNSPLHF.

The chain recombines TRBV6-5 with TRBJ1-2; D possibly corresponds to TRBD1 (5 bases). From germline, CDR1 is MNHEY and CDR2 SVGAGI. Trimming removed 7 bases at V and 2 bases at J, with 11 bases between. CDR3 length: 13 residues. CDR3 in DNA: TGTGCCAGCATCGTCAGGGAGAACTATGGCTACACCTTC. Its translation: CASIVRENYGYTF.

This clone has only one observation. This sequence joins TRBV5-4 and TRBJ1-3, with D possibly TRBD1 on 6 matching bases. Germline loops: CDR1 SGHNT, CDR2 YYREEE (reference sequence). Trimming cost V 6 bases and J 4 bases, with 14 bases left between them. The CDR3 is made up of 14 amino acids. The chain's CDR3 is CASTATGLGNTIYF. The CDR3 region has the DNA TGTGCCAGCACGGCCACAGGGTTGGGAAACACCATATATTTT.

V usage is TRBV5-6 and J usage is TRBJ1-5; the D is unclear. CDR3 length equals 14 residues. From germline, CDR1 is SGHDT and CDR2 YYEEEE. V lost 4 bases and J lost 7, with 15 bases in between. The chain's CDR3 is CASSVGQVVQPQHF. CDR3 nucleotides: TGTGCCAGCAGCGTCGGGCAGGTCGTACAGCCCCAGCATTTT.

CDR3 DNA: TGTGCCAGCAGCGTCTCCGGGAACACTGAAGCTTTCTTT. Residues: CASSVSGNTEAFF. V and J are TRBV9 and TRBJ1-1; the D is unclear. This CDR3 spans 13 amino acids. Germline CDR1 reads SGDLS; CDR2 reads YYNGEE. V gave up 2 bases and J gave up 1 base, with 6 bases separating them.

This sequence joins TRBV9 and TRBJ1-5; maybe TRBD1 (6 bases). The CDR3 runs 15 residues. Trimming removed 1 base from V and 5 bases from J, with 13 bases in between. Germline-derived CDR1 and CDR2 are SGDLS and YYNGEE. CDR3 amino acids: CASSVSGEVHQPQHF. The CDR3 nucleotides read TGTGCCAGCAGCGTATCAGGGGAAGTCCATCAGCCCCAGCATTTT.

The chain combines TRBV14 with TRBJ2-3; 9 nucleotides align to TRBD1. The V segment lost 7 bases and the J segment 8 bases; nucleotides outside the gene matches: 13. The CDR3 is 15 amino acids. Germline values: CDR1 SGHDN, CDR2 FVKESK. This CDR3 is CASTSRDRAPSTQYF. CDR3 DNA sequence: TGTGCCAGCACCTCCCGGGACAGGGCTCCGAGTACGCAGTATTTT.

V usage is TRBV25-1 and J usage is TRBJ2-3; 9 nucleotides agree with TRBD2. The germline gives CDR1 MGHDK, CDR2 SYGVNS. V trimming: 4 bases; J trimming: 6 bases; junction bases outside the gene matches: 5. This CDR3 spans 14 amino acids. The CDR3 spells CASSVAGGIDTQYF. CDR3 in DNA: TGTGCCAGCAGTGTTGCGGGGGGGATCGATACGCAGTATTTT.

V gene TRBV18 combines with J gene TRBJ2-2; D possibly corresponds to TRBD2 (5 bases). CDR1 KGHSH and CDR2 LQKENI come from the germline V gene. V was trimmed by 2 bases and J by 4 bases, leaving 14 bases between them. The CDR3 covers 16 residues. In nucleotides, the CDR3 is TGTGCCAGCTCACCAGCTTCGCCGGGAACCACCGGGGAGCTGTTTTTT. This gives the protein CASSPASPGTTGELFF.

V gene TRBV11-1 combines with J gene TRBJ2-1; the match to TRBD2 covers 14 bases. The trim removed 6 bases at V and 7 bases at J, leaving 5 bases unmatched. CDR1 is SGHAT, CDR2 FQDESV, per germline (reference sequence). This CDR3 comprises 15 residues. CDR3 in amino acids: CASRGLAGAFNEQFF. The CDR3 nucleotides are TGTGCCAGCAGGGGACTAGCGGGGGCCTTTAATGAGCAGTTCTTC.

The genes are TRBV5-1 and TRBJ1-5; 9 bases align to TRBD1. Germline lookup yields CDR1 SGHRS and CDR2 YFSETQ. With 4 bases clipped from V and 7 bases from J, the junction kept 6 bases outside the gene matches. CDR3 length: 14 residues. CDR3 region: CASSRTGEAQPQHF. The CDR3 DNA is TGCGCCAGCAGCCGGACAGGGGAGGCACAGCCCCAGCATTTT.

The V and J genes are TRBV11-2 and TRBJ2-1; D gene unclear. Trimming removed 2 bases from V and 0 bases from J, with 5 bases in between. CDR1 and CDR2 from the germline V gene are SGHAT and FQNNGV. CDR3 size: 14 residues. The CDR3 DNA is TGTGCCAGCAGCTTAACGGGCTCCTACAATGAGCAGTTCTTC. Translating it yields CASSLTGSYNEQFF.

This clone was counted a single time. The rearrangement links TRBV18 to TRBJ1-1; TRBD1 aligns across 7 bases. The V gene end was trimmed by 3 bases and the J gene end by 1 base; junction bases not matched to a gene: 2. Germline assignment: CDR1 KGHSH and CDR2 LQKENI. CDR3 length: 14 amino acids. The CDR3 loop reads CASSPGQSNTEAFF. The CDR3 nucleotides read TGTGCCAGCTCACCGGGACAGTCGAACACTGAAGCTTTCTTT.

This clone has a single count. This sequence joins TRBV11-2 and TRBJ2-1; 7 positions agree with TRBD2. V shed 5 bases, J shed 0 bases, and the junction held 16 bases outside the gene matches. The CDR3 sequence is 19 residues long. CDR1 and CDR2 (germline): SGHAT, FQNNGV. The CDR3, as DNA: TGTGCCAGCAGCCCGCGGGAGTGGCGGGGGATATACTCCTACAATGAGCAGTTCTTC. It encodes CASSPREWRGIYSYNEQFF. Variable domain in full (rest from reference TRBV11-2 and TRBJ2-1): EAGVAQSPRYKIIEKRQSVAFWCNPISGHATLYWYQQILGQGPKLLIQFQNNGVVDDSQLPKDRFSAERLKGVDSTLKIQPAKLEDSAVYLCASSPREWRGIYSYNEQFFGPGTRLTVL.

The V call is TRBV19, the J call TRBJ1-6; no firm D call. Trimming took off 7 bases at V and 2 bases at J, with 15 bases between the two ends. The CDR3 has 16 amino acids. The germline V gene has CDR1 LNHDA and CDR2 SQIVND (reference sequence). Here the CDR3 reads CASTPDQATYNSPLHF. Here the CDR3 DNA reads TGTGCCAGTACCCCCGATCAGGCGACCTATAATTCACCCCTCCACTTT.

The V and J genes are TRBV19 and TRBJ1-2; TRBD1 agrees at 9 bases. The germline gives CDR1 LNHDA, CDR2 SQIVND (reference sequence). The CDR3 is made up of 18 amino acids. J gave up 0 bases and V 3 bases, and 11 bases lay outside the gene matches. Written as DNA, the CDR3 is TGTGCCAGTAGTATCTCGGTTATCACAGGGGGCTCTAACTATGGCTACACCTTC. Translated: CASSISVITGGSNYGYTF.

The rearrangement links TRBV6-5 to TRBJ1-4, with unresolved D. This CDR3 comprises 13 residues. Per the germline V gene, CDR1 is MNHEY and CDR2 is SVGAGI. The V and J ends lost 6 bases and 10 bases respectively, with 15 bases between them. The DNA for the CDR3 is TGTGCCAGCAGCGTACCGGGAGGACGAAAACTGTTTTTT. This gives the protein CASSVPGGRKLFF.

This chain joins TRBV29-1 and TRBJ2-7, with 8 bases lining up with TRBD2. The CDR3 spans 13 residues. The germline V gene has CDR1 SQVTM and CDR2 ANQGSEA. Trimming took 7 bases from V and 1 from J; bases not matched to a gene: 6. The CDR3 is CSAAAGASYEQYF. As DNA, the CDR3 is TGCAGCGCCGCAGCGGGGGCATCCTACGAGCAGTACTTC.

The J gene is TRBJ1-6, the V gene TRBV19, with D possibly matching TRBD1 (5 bases). The germline V gene has CDR1 LNHDA and CDR2 SQIVND (reference sequence). The V gene lost 5 bases and the J gene lost 7 bases, with 12 bases spanning the gap. There are 14 residues in the CDR3. This chain's CDR3 is CASSLQARNSPLHF. The CDR3 DNA reads TGTGCCAGTAGTCTACAGGCCCGCAATTCACCCCTCCACTTT.

The CDR3 reads CASSPPNRFRDSPLHF. Here the CDR3 DNA reads TGTGCCAGCTCACCACCGAACAGGTTCAGGGATTCACCCCTCCACTTT. V gene TRBV18 combines with J gene TRBJ1-6; D is possibly TRBD1 (5 bases). Germline assignment: CDR1 KGHSH and CDR2 LQKENI. The CDR3 has 16 amino acids. V lost 0 bases and J lost 8, with 14 bases in between.

The rearrangement joins TRBV7-2 to TRBJ1-1; 9 bases are a match to TRBD1. Trimming took 5 bases from V and 0 from J; bases not matched to a gene: 4. The CDR3 totals 15 residues. Germline V lookup: CDR1 SGHTA, CDR2 FQGNSA. For the CDR3, the DNA is TGTGCCAGCAGCCTTTGGACAGGGGTGAACACTGAAGCTTTCTTT. Protein product: CASSLWTGVNTEAFF.